A selection of T cell receptor beta chains follows, all from one sample in a study of T cell responses to AZD1222 COVID-19 vaccine. Sequencing was performed with immunoSEQ multiplex PCR; in TCRdb, only in-frame clones are kept and a portion is missing. This sample has around 120,000 clones, with about nine tenths found just once. Specimen: peripheral blood, collected on day 0 of AZD1222 vaccination. These TCRs come from an adult in good health. CDR3s include the opening cysteine and the closing phenylalanine or tryptophan.

V gene,CDR3 protein
TRBV12-5,CASGLGGVDQPQHF
TRBV2,CASSGQVPLDSPLHF
TRBV11-2,CASSLSGVSAQPQHF
TRBV5-6,CASSLVSPRQVSYNEQFF
TRBV27,CASSRLGTGNEKLFF
TRBV14,CASSLRTGSNTEAFF
TRBV6-5,CASGLGHDYGYTF
TRBV28,CASSSIVGNQPQHF
TRBV7-9,CASSLPVLSSGNTIYF
TRBV5-4,CASSTSLAGVLDTQYF
TRBV6-1,CASSESGVGNQPQHF
TRBV28,CASSLLTEAFF
TRBV15,CATSRVSSGNTIYF
TRBV20-1,CSASLGVRYEQYF
TRBV28,CASSHSRGNTIYF